The rows below give T cell receptor beta chains drawn from one sample of a study of cytomegalovirus exposure and HLA in healthy donors. Assay: immunoSEQ multiplex PCR; the TCRdb copy retains only in-frame clones and omits some. The sample's table shows approximately 110,000 clones. The specimen was PBMCs. The receptors shown here come from a man between 18 and 35 years old in good health and CMV-seronegative. Both conserved end residues are part of each CDR3. A D gene is named only where the DNA matches it firmly.

D	V	J	CDR3
NA	TRBV5-8	TRBJ1-2	CASSLLTGRDGYTF
NA	TRBV19	TRBJ1-1	CASMMAVPPLEAFF
TRBD2	TRBV5-1	TRBJ2-2	CASSFRTSGANTGELFF
NA	TRBV6-5	TRBJ1-6	CASRDRLDNSPLHF
TRBD1	TRBV19	TRBJ1-2	CASSDYGTGTDGYTF
TRBD1	TRBV6-5	TRBJ1-2	CASSYSYRGKNGYTF
TRBD1	TRBV6-5	TRBJ1-1	CASSADRGRGTEAFF
NA	TRBV5-1	TRBJ2-5	CASSLESFSQETQYF
NA	TRBV6-1	TRBJ2-7	CASSVRGRGYPSYEQYF
NA	TRBV10-1	TRBJ2-2	CASSLGGTGELFF
NA	TRBV27	TRBJ2-7	CASRESGTPHYEQYF